Detailed here is one T cell receptor beta chain. Its antigen is unknown. This likely reflects a read error, since a far larger clone is one base away. This CDR3 contains 11 residues. CDR1 and CDR2 (germline): SEHNR, FQNEAQ (reference sequence). MiXCR was run by TCRdb on the 5' RACE reads, yielding one entry per CDR3 protein. The repertoire holds fewer than 250,000 distinct CDR3 sequences, with roughly 7.5% as singletons. This entry belongs to a study of identical twins. Findings and limits, study-wide: Abundant beta clonotypes from cord blood bore fewer insertions; memory repertoires lacked this pattern.

The same specimen was also included in a second study, on yellow fever vaccine responses in identical twins.

The sequence was obtained from a woman younger than 30 in good health. The source material was CD8+ T cells sorted from blood. The gene calls are TRBV7-9 and TRBJ2-5; no clear D gene. CDR3 sequence: CDSSLEETQYF. DNA for the CDR3: TGTGACAGCAGCTTAGAGGAGACCCAGTACTTC.